This T cell receptor (beta chain) was found in a study of shared clonotypes between healthy human individuals. Germline CDR1 reads MDHEN; CDR2 reads SYDVKM. The CDR3 sequence is 12 residues long. V was clipped by 11 bases and J by 1 base, with 11 bases between them. Using immunoSEQ multiplex PCR, the repertoire was profiled, and TCRdb retains in-frame clones only, with some absent. In the table there are millions of clones, roughly nine tenths of which are singletons. Each of the donors was a healthy adult who was HIV-negative and had not had a recent acute infection or vaccination. Sequencing was performed on naive CD4+ T cells sorted from blood. Indicated subset: CD45RA+ positively selected. The receptor was derived from a man between 18 and 29 years old in good health. The V call is TRBV28, the J call TRBJ1-2, with no clear D. This chain's CDR3 is CASQESNYGYTF. CDR3 DNA sequence: TGTGCCTCCCAGGAGAGTAACTATGGCTACACCTTC.